One sample yielded the 30 T cell receptor beta chains listed below, sequenced in a study of blood T cell repertoires in COVID-19 (dated by TCRdb to about 2020). The protocol used for the library was the immunoSEQ multiplex PCR assay. TCRdb carries this immuneACCESS record with in-frame sequences only. Its versions omit some clonotypes, under half of them owing to an unresolved V gene in the studies checked, with the rest unexplained. The sample profile shows 330,000 or so clones; roughly nine tenths of them were found once. The top ten clones comprise about 3% of the sample. Sequencing was done on a sample of PBMCs or T cells enriched from blood (not recorded which). These receptors originate from a woman in her 30s who had recovered from COVID-19.

The chain joins TRBV27 to TRBJ1-5; D may be TRBD1 (5 bases). This CDR3 comprises 16 residues. Germline assignment: CDR1 MNHEY and CDR2 SMNVEV (reference sequence). Trimming cost V 0 bases and J 1 base, with 10 bases left between them. The CDR3: CASSLSPGGSNQPQHF. The CDR3 DNA follows: TGTGCCAGCAGTTTATCACCGGGGGGGAGCAATCAGCCCCAGCATTTT.

This clone was observed a handful of times. The V call is TRBV7-9, the J call TRBJ2-7; D unresolved. Trimming cost V 3 bases and J 0 bases, with 6 bases left between them. The CDR3 is 13 amino acids. Per germline, CDR1 SEHNR and CDR2 FQNEAQ (reference sequence). CDR3 amino acids: CASSLKSSYEQYF. The DNA of the CDR3 is TGTGCCAGCAGCTTGAAGAGCTCCTACGAGCAGTACTTC.

The chain is built from TRBV15 and TRBJ1-2; 9 positions match TRBD1. Germline assignment: CDR1 LNHNV and CDR2 YYDKDF (reference sequence). CDR3 length: 14 residues. Trimming took 3 bases from V and 4 from J; bases not matched to a gene: 3. CDR3 residues: CATSRDRGFYGYTF. The CDR3 DNA follows: TGTGCCACCAGCAGGGACAGGGGATTCTATGGCTACACCTTC. Drawing the rest from reference TRBV15 and TRBJ1-2, the complete variable domain is DAMVIQNPRYQVTQFGKPVTLSCSQTLNHNVMYWYQQKSSQAPKLLFHYYDKDFNNEADTPDNFQSRRPNTSFCFLDIRSPGLGDTAMYLCATSRDRGFYGYTFGSGTRLTVV.

In this sample, this clone turned up a few times. DNA for the CDR3: TGTGCCAGCAGCCGCTATGGCTACACCTTC. Protein: CASSRYGYTF. The chain employs TRBV12-3 or TRBV12-4 and TRBJ1-2; D gene ambiguous. V lost 6 bases, J lost 4 bases, and 3 bases lay in between. The CDR3 length is 10 residues.

The count of this clone is one. This chain uses TRBV3-1 (or the pseudogene TRBV3-2) with TRBJ2-7; D perhaps matches TRBD1 (9 bases). The germline gives CDR1 LGHDT, CDR2 YNNKEL (reference sequence). CDR3 length: 20 residues. V lost 1 base, J lost 2 bases, and 27 bases lay in between. CDR3 sequence: CASSQVLMTGGRAGAYEQYF. CDR3 sequence (DNA): TGTGCCAGCAGCCAAGTCCTAATGACAGGGGGTAGAGCGGGAGCCTACGAGCAGTACTTC.

The chain has TRBV9 and TRBJ1-6, with D possibly matching TRBD1 (5 bases). The CDR3 runs to 19 residues. Looked up from germline, CDR1 is SGDLS and CDR2 is YYNGEE. The V and J ends lost 2 bases and 1 base respectively, with 19 bases between them. The CDR3 spells CASSVGVQQGGSYNSPLHF. The CDR3 bases are TGTGCCAGCAGCGTTGGGGTCCAGCAGGGAGGATCCTATAATTCACCCCTCCACTTT. Using reference TRBV9 and TRBJ1-6 for the parts outside the CDR3, the full variable domain is DSGVTQTPKHLITATGQRVTLRCSPRSGDLSVYWYQQSLDQGLQFLIQYYNGEERAKGNILERFSAQQFPDLHSELNLSSLELGDSALYFCASSVGVQQGGSYNSPLHFGNGTRLTVT.

This rearrangement joins TRBV16 to TRBJ2-3, with D tentatively TRBD2 (7 bases). The germline V and J ends were trimmed by 4 bases and 1 base, with 12 bases remaining between them. Germline-derived CDR1 and CDR2 are KGHSY and FQNENV. The CDR3 totals 15 residues. The CDR3 bases are TGTGCCAGCAGCCCACCCGGGGGGCGCACAGATACGCAGTATTTT. It translates to CASSPPGGRTDTQYF.

The chain uses TRBV6-5 and TRBJ1-6, with TRBD1 identical over 8 bases. Losses at the gene ends were 6 bases for V and 10 bases for J; bases not matched to a gene: 8. Germline CDR1 MNHEY, CDR2 SVGAGI. The CDR3 length is 14 residues. The CDR3 sequence: CASRKRQGTSPLHF. In DNA, the CDR3 is TGTGCCAGCAGAAAAAGACAGGGGACCTCACCCCTCCACTTT.

In the case of this clone: One junction end does not reproduce the germline sequence, and a read error may be involved. The chain employs TRBV4-2 and TRBJ2-5; 8 bases map to TRBD2. There are 15 residues in the CDR3. Germline values: CDR1 LGHNA, CDR2 YNFKEQ. CDR3 in DNA: TGTGCCAGCAGCCAGCGCGGGGGGCAGGAAGAAACCCAGTACTTC. This sequence encodes CASSQRGGQEETQYF.

This chain uses TRBV12-5 with TRBJ2-7; 7 positions match TRBD1. Unmatched junction bases numbered 12, after V lost 0 bases and J lost 4 bases. This CDR3 has 17 residues. Germline V gene lookup returns CDR1 LGHNT and CDR2 FRNRAP. The CDR3 region is CASGLVPFGTDGYEQYF. The CDR3 region has the DNA TGTGCTAGTGGTTTGGTACCCTTTGGGACAGATGGGTACGAGCAGTACTTC.

This clone was seen a single time. The chain uses TRBV5-1 and TRBJ2-1, with 7 bases identical to TRBD2. V shed 0 bases and J 10 bases; nucleotides not matched to a gene: 7. Germline V gene data show CDR1 as SGHRS and CDR2 as YFSETQ. The CDR3 runs to 14 residues. Here the CDR3 DNA reads TGCGCCAGCAGCTTGGTGTCTAGCGGTGAAGAGCAGTTCTTC. Its translation is CASSLVSSGEEQFF.

This clone occurred once. V is TRBV5-1 and J is TRBJ2-3; TRBD2 matches at 14 bases. V lost 4 bases to trimming and J lost 2 bases; unmatched junction nucleotides: 3. Germline V CDR1 and CDR2: SGHRS, YFSETQ. The CDR3 is 16 amino acids. CDR3 sequence reads: CASSGGLAGVTDTQYF. CDR3 sequence (DNA): TGCGCCAGCAGCGGGGGACTAGCGGGAGTCACAGATACGCAGTATTTT.

This chain uses TRBV5-1 with TRBJ1-1, with D possibly being TRBD1 (5 bases). Per germline, CDR1 SGHRS and CDR2 YFSETQ. V shed 0 bases and J shed 1 base, with 10 bases lying between them. The CDR3 extends over 15 amino acids. The CDR3 sequence: CASSLGGRPNTEAFF. The CDR3 DNA sequence: TGCGCCAGCAGCTTGGGGGGCAGGCCGAACACTGAAGCTTTCTTT.

The V call is TRBV10-3, the J call TRBJ2-1; D might be TRBD1 (5 bases). The V gene lost 10 bases and the J gene lost 2 bases, with 15 bases spanning the gap. Germline CDR1 and CDR2: ENHRY and SYGVKD. CDR3 length: 14 amino acids. CDR3 nucleotide sequence: TGTGCCACCTCGAACCAGGGTGCCTACAATGAGCAGTTCTTC. It specifies CATSNQGAYNEQFF.

The rearrangement joins TRBV19 to TRBJ1-5, with a weak D call TRBD1 (6 bases). The V end was cut by 3 bases, the J end by 0 bases, with 15 bases between. The CDR3 totals 17 residues. Germline V gene lookup returns CDR1 LNHDA and CDR2 SQIVND (reference sequence). CDR3 sequence: CASSIRTARYSNQPQHF. The CDR3 bases are TGTGCCAGTAGTATTAGGACAGCACGATATAGCAATCAGCCCCAGCATTTT.

The rearrangement links TRBV19 to TRBJ2-3; weak D call: TRBD1 (5 bases). Germline lookup yields CDR1 LNHDA and CDR2 SQIVND (reference sequence). The ends were cut back, 7 bases at V and 9 bases at J, with 11 bases in the middle. CDR3 length: 11 residues. For the CDR3, the DNA is TGTGCCAGTAATGGGCCAGGGACGCAGTATTTT. Protein: CASNGPGTQYF.

Comment on this clone: The same CDR3 arises from other DNA sequences in this sample as well. This chain connects TRBV27 to TRBJ1-4; tentative D call: TRBD1 (5 bases). V was trimmed by 2 bases and J by 2 bases, leaving 6 bases between them. This CDR3 has 14 residues. CDR1 and CDR2 from the germline V gene are MNHEY and SMNVEV (reference sequence). CDR3 protein: CASSLQGTNEKLFF. The CDR3 bases are TGTGCCAGCAGTTTACAGGGTACTAATGAAAAACTGTTTTTT.

CDR3 loop: CASSLARTSGGQFF. The DNA of the CDR3 is TGTGCCAGCAGCCTGGCGAGGACTAGCGGTGGGCAGTTCTTC. V gene TRBV7-2 combines with J gene TRBJ2-1, with 10 bases lining up with TRBD2. There are 14 residues in the CDR3. The J segment lost 12 bases and the V segment lost 5 bases, leaving 10 bases of the junction unmatched. CDR1 is SGHTA, CDR2 FQGNSA, per germline.

This clone was counted once. The J gene is TRBJ1-1, the V gene TRBV25-1, with D possibly being TRBD1 (5 bases). Between the trimmed V and J ends, which lost 8 bases and 7 bases, there was a span of 11 bases. This CDR3 contains 11 residues. Germline V gene lookup returns CDR1 MGHDK and CDR2 SYGVNS. This CDR3 reads CASRRGGEAFF. The CDR3 DNA reads TGTGCCAGCCGTCGGGGGGGTGAAGCTTTCTTT.

This clone has just one count. This chain links TRBV4-1 with TRBJ1-3; 9 nucleotides agree with TRBD1. Trimming took 5 bases from V and 1 from J; bases not matched to a gene: 6. The CDR3 contains 16 residues. Germline CDR1 and CDR2: MGHRA and YSYEKL. CDR3 in DNA: TGCGCCAGCAGCACCACAGGGGGCTCGTCTGGAAACACCATATATTTT. Translated: CASSTTGGSSGNTIYF.

V and J are TRBV7-2 and TRBJ2-1; TRBD2 matches 9 bases. This CDR3 is 15 amino acids long. Germline values: CDR1 SGHTA, CDR2 FQGNSA. Trimming removed 4 bases from V and 2 bases from J; junction bases left unmatched: 3. CDR3 sequence: CASSYLAGTYNEQFF. The DNA for the CDR3 is TGTGCCAGCAGCTACCTAGCGGGAACCTACAATGAGCAGTTCTTC.

This chain connects TRBV15 to TRBJ2-1; D gene unclear. Trimming stripped 1 base from V and 3 bases from J, with 10 bases between. Per the germline V gene, CDR1 is LNHNV and CDR2 is YYDKDF (reference sequence). CDR3 size: 15 residues. As DNA, the CDR3 is TGTGCCACCAGCAGAGGGTATCTAGACTACAATGAGCAGTTCTTC. Its translation is CATSRGYLDYNEQFF.

This clone was seen many times. J is TRBJ2-2 and V is TRBV6-5; the D gene is possibly TRBD2 (5 bases). CDR1 and CDR2 from the germline V gene are MNHEY and SVGAGI. This CDR3 has 15 residues. V gave up 7 bases and J gave up 3 bases, with 15 bases separating them. CDR3 nucleotides: TGTGCCAGCAATGGCGGGCCTGGCGACACCGGGGAGCTGTTTTTT. Translated, it gives CASNGGPGDTGELFF.

The chain uses TRBV6-2 or TRBV6-3 and TRBJ1-1, with D hard to call. Trimming took off 4 bases at V and 4 bases at J, with 10 bases between the two ends. The germline V gene has CDR1 MNHEY and CDR2 SVGEGT. This CDR3 is 13 amino acids long. The CDR3 loop reads CASSLTGVTEAFF. The CDR3 DNA sequence: TGTGCCAGCAGTTTAACCGGGGTCACTGAAGCTTTCTTT.

This rearrangement joins TRBV28 to TRBJ1-5; the D gene is possibly TRBD1 (5 bases). The V gene lost 2 bases and the J gene lost 5 bases, with 13 bases spanning the gap. The length of the CDR3 is 15 residues. Per the germline V gene, CDR1 is MDHEN and CDR2 is SYDVKM. CDR3 coding DNA: TGTGCCAGCAGTTTAGACGGGGGTGGGTATCAGCCCCAGCATTTT. As protein: CASSLDGGGYQPQHF. The full variable domain, completed using reference TRBV28 and TRBJ1-5, is DVKVTQSSRYLVKRTGEKVFLECVQDMDHENMFWYRQDPGLGLRLIYFSYDVKMKEKGDIPEGYSVSREKKERFSLILESASTNQTSMYLCASSLDGGGYQPQHFGDGTRLSIL.

The chain recombines TRBV27 with TRBJ2-3; possibly TRBD1 for D (6 bases). The V end lost 1 base, the J end lost 2 bases, and 19 bases lay between the germline ends. Germline lookup yields CDR1 MNHEY and CDR2 SMNVEV (reference sequence). CDR3 length: 18 residues. The CDR3 sequence is CASSLLWDTYTFTDTQYF. The CDR3 DNA reads as TGTGCCAGCAGTTTATTATGGGACACATACACCTTCACAGATACGCAGTATTTT.

The CDR3 spells CASSYINSPLHF. CDR3 DNA: TGTGCCAGCAGTTATATAAATTCACCCCTCCACTTT. The gene calls are TRBV6-5 and TRBJ1-6; no clear D gene. CDR3 size: 12 residues. CDR1 is MNHEY, CDR2 SVGAGI, per germline. Trimming took 3 bases from V and 7 from J, leaving 4 bases between them.

This sequence joins TRBV5-1 and TRBJ2-1; 7 nucleotides line up with TRBD2. Germline V gene sequence: CDR1 SGHRS, CDR2 YFSETQ. Trimming removed 6 bases from V and 0 bases from J; junction bases left unmatched: 6. This CDR3 is 15 amino acids long. CDR3 residues: CASKESGDSYNEQFF. The CDR3 DNA reads as TGCGCCAGCAAGGAGAGCGGGGACTCCTACAATGAGCAGTTCTTC.

The genes are TRBV15 and TRBJ1-2, with TRBD1 matching over 10 bases. V dropped 3 bases and J dropped 2; count of bases not matched to a gene: 3. The germline gives CDR1 LNHNV, CDR2 YYDKDF (reference sequence). The CDR3 is 15 residues long. In nucleotides, the CDR3 is TGTGCCACCAGCAGGAAGGGACAGGGGAACTATGGCTACACCTTC. It translates to CATSRKGQGNYGYTF.

The V call is TRBV28, the J call TRBJ1-4; a possible D gene is TRBD1 (6 bases). This CDR3 spans 15 amino acids. CDR1 and CDR2 (germline): MDHEN, SYDVKM. V was cut by 6 bases and J by 4 bases, with 15 bases left in between. CDR3 sequence: CASSPKTGFNEKLFF. CDR3 nucleotides: TGTGCCAGCAGCCCTAAGACAGGATTTAATGAAAAACTGTTTTTT.